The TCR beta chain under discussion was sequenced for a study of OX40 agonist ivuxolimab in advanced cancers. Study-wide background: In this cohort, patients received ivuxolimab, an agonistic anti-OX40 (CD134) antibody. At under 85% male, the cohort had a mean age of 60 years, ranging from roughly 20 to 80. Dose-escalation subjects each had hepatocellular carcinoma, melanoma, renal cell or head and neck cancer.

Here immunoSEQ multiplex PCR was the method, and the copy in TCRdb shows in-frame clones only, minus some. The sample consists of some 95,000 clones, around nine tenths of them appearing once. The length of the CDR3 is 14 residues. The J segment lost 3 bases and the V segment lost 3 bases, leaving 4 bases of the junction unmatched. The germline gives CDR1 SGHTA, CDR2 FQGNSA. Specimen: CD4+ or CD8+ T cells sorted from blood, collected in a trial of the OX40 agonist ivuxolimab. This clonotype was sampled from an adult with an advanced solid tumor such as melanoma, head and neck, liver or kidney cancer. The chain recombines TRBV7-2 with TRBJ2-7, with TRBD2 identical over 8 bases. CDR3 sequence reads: CASSFDLAGYEQYF. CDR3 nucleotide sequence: TGTGCCAGCAGCTTTGACCTAGCGGGCTACGAGCAGTACTTC.